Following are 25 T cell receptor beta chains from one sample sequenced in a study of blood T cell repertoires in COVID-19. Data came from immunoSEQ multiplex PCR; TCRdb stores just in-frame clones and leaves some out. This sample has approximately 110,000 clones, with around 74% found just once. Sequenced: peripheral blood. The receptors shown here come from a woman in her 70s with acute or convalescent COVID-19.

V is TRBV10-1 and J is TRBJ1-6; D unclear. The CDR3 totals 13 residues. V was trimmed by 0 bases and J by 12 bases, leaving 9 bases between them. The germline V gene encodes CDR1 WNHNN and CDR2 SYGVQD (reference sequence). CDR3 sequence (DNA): TGCGCCAGCAGTGAGTCAAGAGGAGAACCCCTCCACTTT. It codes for CASSESRGEPLHF.

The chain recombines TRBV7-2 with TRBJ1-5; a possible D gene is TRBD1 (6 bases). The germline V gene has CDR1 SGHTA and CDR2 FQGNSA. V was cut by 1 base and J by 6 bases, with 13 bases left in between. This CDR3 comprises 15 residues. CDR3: CASSLVPGAAQPQHF. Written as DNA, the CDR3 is TGTGCCAGCAGCTTAGTACCAGGGGCCGCTCAGCCCCAGCATTTT.

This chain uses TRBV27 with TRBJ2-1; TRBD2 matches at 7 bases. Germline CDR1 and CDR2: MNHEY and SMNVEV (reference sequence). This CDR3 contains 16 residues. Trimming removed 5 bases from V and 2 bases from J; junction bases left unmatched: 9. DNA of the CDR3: TGTGCCAGCAGTCCCACCGGGGGGAACGCCTACAATGAGCAGTTCTTC. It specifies CASSPTGGNAYNEQFF.

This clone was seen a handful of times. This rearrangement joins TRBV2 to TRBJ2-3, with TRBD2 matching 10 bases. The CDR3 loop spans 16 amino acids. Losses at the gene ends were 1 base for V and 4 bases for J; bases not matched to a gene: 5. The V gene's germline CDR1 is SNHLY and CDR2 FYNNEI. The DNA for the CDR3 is TGTGCCAGCAGTGAAGTTAGCGGGGGGCTGTCAGATACGCAGTATTTT. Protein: CASSEVSGGLSDTQYF. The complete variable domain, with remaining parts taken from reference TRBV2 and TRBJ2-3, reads EPEVTQTPSHQVTQMGQEVILRCVPISNHLYFYWYRQILGQKVEFLVSFYNNEISEKSEIFDDQFSVERPDGSNFTLKIRSTKLEDSAMYFCASSEVSGGLSDTQYFGPGTRLTVL.

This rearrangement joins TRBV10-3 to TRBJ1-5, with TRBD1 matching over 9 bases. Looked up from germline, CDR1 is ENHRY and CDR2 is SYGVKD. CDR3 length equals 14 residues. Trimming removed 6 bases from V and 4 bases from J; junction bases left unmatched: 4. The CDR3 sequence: CAIRAGTGNQPQHF. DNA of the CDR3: TGTGCCATCAGAGCAGGGACAGGGAATCAGCCCCAGCATTTT.

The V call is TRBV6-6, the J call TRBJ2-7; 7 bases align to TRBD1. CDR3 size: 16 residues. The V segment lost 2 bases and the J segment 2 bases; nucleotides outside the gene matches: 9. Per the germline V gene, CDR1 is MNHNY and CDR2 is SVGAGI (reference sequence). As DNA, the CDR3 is TGTGCCAGCAGTTACCCAATTGGACAGGAAACCTACGAGCAGTACTTC. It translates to CASSYPIGQETYEQYF.

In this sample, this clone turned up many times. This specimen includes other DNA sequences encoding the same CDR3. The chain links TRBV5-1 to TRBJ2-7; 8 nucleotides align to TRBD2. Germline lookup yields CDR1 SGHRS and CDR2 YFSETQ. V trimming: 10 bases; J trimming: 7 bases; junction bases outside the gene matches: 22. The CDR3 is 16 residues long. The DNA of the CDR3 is TGCGCCCGCTTGAGCGGTGGGGGGGGCCGGGGGGGGGAGCAGTACTTC. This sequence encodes CARLSGGGGRGGEQYF.

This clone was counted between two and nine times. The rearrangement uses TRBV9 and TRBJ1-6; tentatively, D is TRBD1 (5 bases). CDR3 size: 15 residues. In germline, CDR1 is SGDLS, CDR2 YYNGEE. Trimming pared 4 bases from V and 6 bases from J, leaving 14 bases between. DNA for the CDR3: TGTGCCAGCAGCCCCCTGCAGGGAGGTAATTCACCCCTCCACTTT. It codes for CASSPLQGGNSPLHF.

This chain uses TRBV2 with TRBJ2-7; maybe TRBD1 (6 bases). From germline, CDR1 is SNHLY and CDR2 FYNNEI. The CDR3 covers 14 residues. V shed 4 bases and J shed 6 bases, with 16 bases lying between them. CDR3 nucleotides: TGTGCCAGCAGTGGTCAGGGGATTCGTTCCGAGCAGTACTTC. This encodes CASSGQGIRSEQYF.

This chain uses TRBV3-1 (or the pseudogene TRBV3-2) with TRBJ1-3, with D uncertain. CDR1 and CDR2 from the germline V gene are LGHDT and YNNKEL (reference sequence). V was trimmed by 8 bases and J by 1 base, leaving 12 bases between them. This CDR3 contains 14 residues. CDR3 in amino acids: CASGETGSGNTIYF. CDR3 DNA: TGTGCCAGCGGAGAGACGGGATCTGGAAACACCATATATTTT.

DNA of the CDR3: TGTGCCAGCAGCTTCGGTCCCGGGACAGGGTTCGTCGGAGAAAAACTGTTTTTT. Encoded protein: CASSFGPGTGFVGEKLFF. The chain couples TRBV7-9 to TRBJ1-4; 9 bases map to TRBD1. Germline CDR1 and CDR2: SEHNR and FQNEAQ (reference sequence). This CDR3 is 18 amino acids long. After removal of 3 bases from V and 8 bases from J, the junction contained 16 bases not matched to a gene.

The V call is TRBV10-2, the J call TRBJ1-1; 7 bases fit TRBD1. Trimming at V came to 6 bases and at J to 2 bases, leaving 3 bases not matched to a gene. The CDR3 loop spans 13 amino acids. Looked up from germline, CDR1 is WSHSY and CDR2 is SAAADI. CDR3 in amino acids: CASSRDSNTEAFF. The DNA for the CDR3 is TGCGCCAGCAGCCGGGACAGTAACACTGAAGCTTTCTTT.

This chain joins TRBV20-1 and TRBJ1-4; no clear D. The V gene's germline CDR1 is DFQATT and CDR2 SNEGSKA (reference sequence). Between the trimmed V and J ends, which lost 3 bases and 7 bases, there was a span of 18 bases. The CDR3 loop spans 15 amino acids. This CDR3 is CSASPSTGGGEKLFF. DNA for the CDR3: TGCAGTGCTAGTCCCTCGACGGGAGGTGGTGAAAAACTGTTTTTT.

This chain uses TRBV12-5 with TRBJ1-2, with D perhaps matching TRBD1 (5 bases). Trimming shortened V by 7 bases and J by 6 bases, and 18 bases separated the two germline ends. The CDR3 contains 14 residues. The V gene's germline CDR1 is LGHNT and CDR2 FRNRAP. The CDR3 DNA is TGTGCTAGTGATCAAGGGGTATTCGGCCATGGCTACACCTTC. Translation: CASDQGVFGHGYTF.

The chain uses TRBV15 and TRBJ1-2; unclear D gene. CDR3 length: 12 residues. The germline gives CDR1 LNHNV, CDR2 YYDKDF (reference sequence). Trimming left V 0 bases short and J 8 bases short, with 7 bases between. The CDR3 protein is CATSRDREGYTF. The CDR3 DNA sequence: TGTGCCACCAGCAGAGATAGAGAGGGCTACACCTTC.

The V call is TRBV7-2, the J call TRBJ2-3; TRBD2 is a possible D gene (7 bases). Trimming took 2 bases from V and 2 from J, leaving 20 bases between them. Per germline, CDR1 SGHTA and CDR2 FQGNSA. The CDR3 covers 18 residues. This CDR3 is CASSLLTSGGRATDTQYF. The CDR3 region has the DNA TGTGCCAGCAGCTTACTTACCTCCGGGGGGCGGGCCACAGATACGCAGTATTTT.

The CDR3 here is CASSLTRRYSGYTF. CDR3 DNA: TGTGCCAGCAGTTTAACGAGACGGTACAGCGGCTACACCTTC. V usage is TRBV28 and J usage is TRBJ1-2; D is undetermined. The germline V gene encodes CDR1 MDHEN and CDR2 SYDVKM. The CDR3 length is 14 residues. V lost 2 bases and J lost 8, with 15 bases in between.

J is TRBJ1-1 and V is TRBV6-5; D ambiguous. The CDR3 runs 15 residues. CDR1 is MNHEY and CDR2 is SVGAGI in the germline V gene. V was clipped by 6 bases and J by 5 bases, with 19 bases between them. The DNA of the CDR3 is TGTGCCAGCAGCCGGGCCCCTGGGAGGAGGACTGAAGCTTTCTTT. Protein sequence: CASSRAPGRRTEAFF.

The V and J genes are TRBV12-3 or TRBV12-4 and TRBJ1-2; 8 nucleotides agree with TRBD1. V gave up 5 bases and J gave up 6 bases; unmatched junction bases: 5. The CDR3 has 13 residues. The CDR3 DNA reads TGTGCCAGCAGTCCGGACAGGGCGAATGGCTACACCTTC. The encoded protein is CASSPDRANGYTF.

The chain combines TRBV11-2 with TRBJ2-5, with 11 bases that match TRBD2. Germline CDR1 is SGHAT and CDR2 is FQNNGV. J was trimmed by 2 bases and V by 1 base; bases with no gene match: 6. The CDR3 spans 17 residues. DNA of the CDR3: TGTGCCAGCAGCTTAGGTTCGGCTAGCGGGGGGCAAGAGACCCAGTACTTC. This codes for CASSLGSASGGQETQYF.

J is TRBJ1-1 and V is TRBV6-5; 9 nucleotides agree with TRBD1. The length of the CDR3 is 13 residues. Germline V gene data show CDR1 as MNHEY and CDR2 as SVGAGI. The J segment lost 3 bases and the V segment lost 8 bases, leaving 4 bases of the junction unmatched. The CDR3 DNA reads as TGTGCCAGCGGGGGACAGGGTTACACTGAAGCTTTCTTT. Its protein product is CASGGQGYTEAFF.

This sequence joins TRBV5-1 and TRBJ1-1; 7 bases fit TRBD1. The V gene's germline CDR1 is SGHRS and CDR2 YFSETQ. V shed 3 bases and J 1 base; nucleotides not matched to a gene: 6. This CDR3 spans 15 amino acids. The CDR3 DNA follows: TGCGCCAGCAGCTCGGACAGGTTCGAGAACACTGAAGCTTTCTTT. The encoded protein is CASSSDRFENTEAFF.

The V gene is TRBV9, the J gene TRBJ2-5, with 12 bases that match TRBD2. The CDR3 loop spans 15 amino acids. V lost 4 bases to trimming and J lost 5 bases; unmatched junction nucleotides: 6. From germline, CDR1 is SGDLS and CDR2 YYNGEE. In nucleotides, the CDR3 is TGTGCCAGCAGCCCTAGCGGGGGGGCAGGGGAGACCCAGTACTTC. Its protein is CASSPSGGAGETQYF.

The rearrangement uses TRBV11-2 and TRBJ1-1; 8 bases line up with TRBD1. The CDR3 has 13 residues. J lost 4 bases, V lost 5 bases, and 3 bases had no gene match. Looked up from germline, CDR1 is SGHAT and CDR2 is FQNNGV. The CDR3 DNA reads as TGTGCCAGCAGCCTTACAGGGGGCACTGAAGCTTTCTTT. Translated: CASSLTGGTEAFF. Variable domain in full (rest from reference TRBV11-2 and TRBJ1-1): EAGVAQSPRYKIIEKRQSVAFWCNPISGHATLYWYQQILGQGPKLLIQFQNNGVVDDSQLPKDRFSAERLKGVDSTLKIQPAKLEDSAVYLCASSLTGGTEAFFGQGTRLTVV.

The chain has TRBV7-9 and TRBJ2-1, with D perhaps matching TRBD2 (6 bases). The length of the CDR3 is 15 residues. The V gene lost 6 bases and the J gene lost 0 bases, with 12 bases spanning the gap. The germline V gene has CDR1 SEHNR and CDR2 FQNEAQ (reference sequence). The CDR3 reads CASRIDGSSYNEQFF. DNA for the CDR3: TGTGCCAGCAGGATTGACGGGAGCTCCTACAATGAGCAGTTCTTC.